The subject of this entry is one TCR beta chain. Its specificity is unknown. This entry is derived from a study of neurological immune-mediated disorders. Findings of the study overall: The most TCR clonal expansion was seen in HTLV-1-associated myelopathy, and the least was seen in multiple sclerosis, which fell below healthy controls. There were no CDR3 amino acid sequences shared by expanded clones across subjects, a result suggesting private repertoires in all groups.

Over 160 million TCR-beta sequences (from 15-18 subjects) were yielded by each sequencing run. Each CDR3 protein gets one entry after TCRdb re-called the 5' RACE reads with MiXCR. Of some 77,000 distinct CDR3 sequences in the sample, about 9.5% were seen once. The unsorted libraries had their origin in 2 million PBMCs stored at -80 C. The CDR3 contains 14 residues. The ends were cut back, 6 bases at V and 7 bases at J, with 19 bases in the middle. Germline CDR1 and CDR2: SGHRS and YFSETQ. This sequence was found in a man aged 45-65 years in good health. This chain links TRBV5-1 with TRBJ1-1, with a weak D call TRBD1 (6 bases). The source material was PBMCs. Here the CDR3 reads CASIPRDIFDEAFF. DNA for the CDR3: TGCGCCAGCATCCCCCGGGACATCTTCGATGAAGCTTTCTTT.